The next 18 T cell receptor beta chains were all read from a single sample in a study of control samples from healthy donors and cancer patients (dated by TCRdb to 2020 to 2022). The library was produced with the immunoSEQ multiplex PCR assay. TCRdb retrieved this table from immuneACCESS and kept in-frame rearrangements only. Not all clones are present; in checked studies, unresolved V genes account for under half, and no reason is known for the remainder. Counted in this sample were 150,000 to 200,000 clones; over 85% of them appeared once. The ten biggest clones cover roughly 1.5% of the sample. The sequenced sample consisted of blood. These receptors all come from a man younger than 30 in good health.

In DNA form, the CDR3 reads TGTGCCTGGACGGGCAGCCTCGGCGGAAACACCATATATTTT. Translation gives CAWTGSLGGNTIYF. The rearrangement joins TRBV30 to TRBJ1-3; D gene unclear. Trimming stripped 4 bases from V and 4 bases from J, with 14 bases between. Germline values: CDR1 GTSNPN, CDR2 SVGIG (reference sequence). CDR3 length equals 14 residues.

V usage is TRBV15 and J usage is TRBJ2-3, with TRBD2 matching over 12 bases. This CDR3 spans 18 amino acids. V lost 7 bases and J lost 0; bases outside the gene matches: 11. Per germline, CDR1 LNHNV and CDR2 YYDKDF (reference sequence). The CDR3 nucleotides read TGTGCCACCATGCGTCTAGCGGGGGGGACGACTAGCACAGATACGCAGTATTTT. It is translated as CATMRLAGGTTSTDTQYF.

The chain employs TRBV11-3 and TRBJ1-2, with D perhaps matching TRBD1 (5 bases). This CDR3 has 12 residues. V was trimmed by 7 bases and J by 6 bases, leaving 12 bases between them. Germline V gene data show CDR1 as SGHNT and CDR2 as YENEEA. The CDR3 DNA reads TGTGCCAGCACCATGGGGGTTAATGGCTACACCTTC. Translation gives CASTMGVNGYTF.

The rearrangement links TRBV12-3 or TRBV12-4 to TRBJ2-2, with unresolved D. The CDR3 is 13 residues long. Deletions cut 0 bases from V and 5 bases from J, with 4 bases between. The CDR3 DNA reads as TGTGCCAGCAGTTTAGCGGGGACCGGGGAGCTGTTTTTT. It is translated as CASSLAGTGELFF.

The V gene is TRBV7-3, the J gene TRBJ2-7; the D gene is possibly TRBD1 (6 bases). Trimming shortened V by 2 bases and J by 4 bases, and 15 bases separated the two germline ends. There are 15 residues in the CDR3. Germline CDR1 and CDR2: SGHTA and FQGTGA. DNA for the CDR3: TGTGCCAGCAGCTTACGTGAGGGGGTGGGATACGAGCAGTACTTC. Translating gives CASSLREGVGYEQYF. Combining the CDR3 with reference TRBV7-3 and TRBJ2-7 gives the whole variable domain GAGVSQTPSNKVTEKGKYVELRCDPISGHTALYWYRQSLGQGPEFLIYFQGTGAADDSGLPNDRFFAVRPEGSVSTLKIQRTERGDSAVYLCASSLREGVGYEQYFGPGTRLTVT.

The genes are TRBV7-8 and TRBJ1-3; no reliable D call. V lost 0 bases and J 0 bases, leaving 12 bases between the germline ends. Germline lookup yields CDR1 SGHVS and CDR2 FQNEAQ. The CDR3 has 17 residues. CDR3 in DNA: TGTGCCAGCAGCTTAGCCGGACGTTATAGCTCTGGAAACACCATATATTTT. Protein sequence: CASSLAGRYSSGNTIYF.

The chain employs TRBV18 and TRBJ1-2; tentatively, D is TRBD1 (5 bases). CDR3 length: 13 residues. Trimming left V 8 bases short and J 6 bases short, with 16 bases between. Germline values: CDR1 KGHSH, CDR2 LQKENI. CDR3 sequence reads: CASVSSGYNGYTF. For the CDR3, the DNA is TGTGCCAGCGTATCTTCAGGGTATAATGGCTACACCTTC.

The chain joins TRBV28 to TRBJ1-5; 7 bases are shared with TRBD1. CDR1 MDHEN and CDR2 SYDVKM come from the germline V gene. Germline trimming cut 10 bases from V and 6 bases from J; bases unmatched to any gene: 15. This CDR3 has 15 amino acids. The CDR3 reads CATGLTGPHGQPQHF. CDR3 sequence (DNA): TGTGCCACCGGCTTGACAGGGCCCCACGGTCAGCCCCAGCATTTT. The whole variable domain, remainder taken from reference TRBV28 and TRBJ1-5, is DVKVTQSSRYLVKRTGEKVFLECVQDMDHENMFWYRQDPGLGLRLIYFSYDVKMKEKGDIPEGYSVSREKKERFSLILESASTNQTSMYLCATGLTGPHGQPQHFGDGTRLSIL.

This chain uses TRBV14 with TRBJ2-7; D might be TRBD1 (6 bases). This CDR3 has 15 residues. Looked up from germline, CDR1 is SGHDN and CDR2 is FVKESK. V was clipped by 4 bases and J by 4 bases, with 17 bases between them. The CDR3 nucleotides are TGTGCCAGCAGCCCCCAGGGGACAAAGTCGTACGAGCAGTACTTC. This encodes CASSPQGTKSYEQYF.

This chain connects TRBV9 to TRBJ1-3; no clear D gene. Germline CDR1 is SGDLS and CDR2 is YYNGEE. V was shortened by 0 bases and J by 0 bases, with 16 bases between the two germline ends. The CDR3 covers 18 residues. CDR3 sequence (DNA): TGTGCCAGCAGCGTAGGGCTTCTCGGGCACAGCTCTGGAAACACCATATATTTT. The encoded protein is CASSVGLLGHSSGNTIYF.

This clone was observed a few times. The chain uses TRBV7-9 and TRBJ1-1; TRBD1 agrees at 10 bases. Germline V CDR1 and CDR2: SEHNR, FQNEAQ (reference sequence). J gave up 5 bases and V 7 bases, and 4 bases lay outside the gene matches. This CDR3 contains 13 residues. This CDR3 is CASTTGQGTEAFF. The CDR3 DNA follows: TGTGCCAGCACCACGGGACAGGGGACTGAAGCTTTCTTT.

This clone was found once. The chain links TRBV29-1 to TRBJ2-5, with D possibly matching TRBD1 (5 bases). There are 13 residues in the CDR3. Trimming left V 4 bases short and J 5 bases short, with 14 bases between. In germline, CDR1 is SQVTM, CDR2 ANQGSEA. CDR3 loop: CSVVRMTVETQYF. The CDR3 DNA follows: TGCAGCGTTGTACGTATGACAGTGGAGACCCAGTACTTC.

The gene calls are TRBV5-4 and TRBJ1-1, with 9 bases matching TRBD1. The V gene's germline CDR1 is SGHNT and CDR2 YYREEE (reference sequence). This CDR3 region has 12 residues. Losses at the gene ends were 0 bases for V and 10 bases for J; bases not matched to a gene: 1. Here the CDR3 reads CASSLGQGGAFF. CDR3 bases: TGTGCCAGCAGCTTGGGACAGGGGGGAGCTTTCTTT. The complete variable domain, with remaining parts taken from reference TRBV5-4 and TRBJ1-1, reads ETGVTQSPTHLIKTRGQQVTLRCSSQSGHNTVSWYQQALGQGPQFIFQYYREEENGRGNFPPRFSGLQFPNYSSELNVNALELDDSALYLCASSLGQGGAFFGQGTRLTVV.

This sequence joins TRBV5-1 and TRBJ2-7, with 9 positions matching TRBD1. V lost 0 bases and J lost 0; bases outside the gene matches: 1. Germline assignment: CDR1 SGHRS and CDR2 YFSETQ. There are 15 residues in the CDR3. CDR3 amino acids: CASSLGGQGSYEQYF. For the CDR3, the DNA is TGCGCCAGCAGCTTGGGGGGACAGGGCTCCTACGAGCAGTACTTC. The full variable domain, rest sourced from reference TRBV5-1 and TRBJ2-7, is KAGVTQTPRYLIKTRGQQVTLSCSPISGHRSVSWYQQTPGQGLQFLFEYFSETQRNKGNFPGRFSGRQFSNSRSEMNVSTLELGDSALYLCASSLGGQGSYEQYFGPGTRLTVT.

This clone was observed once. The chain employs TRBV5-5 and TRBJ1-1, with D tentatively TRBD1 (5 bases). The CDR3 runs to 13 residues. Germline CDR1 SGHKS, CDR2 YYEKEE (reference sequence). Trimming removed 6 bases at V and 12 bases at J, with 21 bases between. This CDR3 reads CASNFGGSHLTFF. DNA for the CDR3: TGTGCCAGCAATTTTGGGGGGAGCCATTTGACTTTCTTT.

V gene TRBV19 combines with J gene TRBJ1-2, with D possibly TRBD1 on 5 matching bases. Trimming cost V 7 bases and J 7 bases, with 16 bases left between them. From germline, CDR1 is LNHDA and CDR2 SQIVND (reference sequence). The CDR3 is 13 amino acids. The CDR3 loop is CASTTEGVSGYTF. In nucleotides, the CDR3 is TGTGCCAGTACCACAGAAGGGGTGTCTGGCTACACCTTC. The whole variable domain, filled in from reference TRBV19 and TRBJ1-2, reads DGGITQSPKYLFRKEGQNVTLSCEQNLNHDAMYWYRQDPGQGLRLIYYSQIVNDFQKGDIAEGYSVSREKKESFPLTVTSAQKNPTAFYLCASTTEGVSGYTFGSGTRLTVV.

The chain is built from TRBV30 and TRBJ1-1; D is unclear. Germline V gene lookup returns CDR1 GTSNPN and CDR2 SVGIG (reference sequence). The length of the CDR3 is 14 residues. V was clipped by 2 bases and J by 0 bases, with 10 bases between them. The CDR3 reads CAWSRKGLNTEAFF. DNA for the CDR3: TGTGCCTGGAGTAGGAAGGGTCTGAACACTGAAGCTTTCTTT.

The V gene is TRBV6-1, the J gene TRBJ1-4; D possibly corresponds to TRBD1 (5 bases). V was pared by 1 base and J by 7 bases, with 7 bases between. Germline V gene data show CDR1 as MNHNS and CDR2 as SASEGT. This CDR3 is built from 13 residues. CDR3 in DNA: TGTGCCAGCAGTGAAGTCGGGGGTGAAAAACTGTTTTTT. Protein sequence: CASSEVGGEKLFF.